The rows below give T cell receptor beta chains drawn from one sample of a study of cytomegalovirus exposure and HLA in healthy donors. Some clones are missing from TCRdb's copy, which holds only in-frame ones; the method was immunoSEQ multiplex PCR. The sample records approximately 250,000 clones, 70% to 90% being singletons. Source material: PBMCs. The receptors originated from a girl aged 2-9 years in good health and CMV-seronegative. CDR3s include the opening cysteine and the closing phenylalanine or tryptophan. D genes are given only for firm matches. Clone size is shown for a subset of rows, as once, few, many or a class of expanded clone.

v_gene	d_gene	abundance	j_gene	CDR3aa	CDR3nt
TRBV30	.	.	TRBJ1-1	CAWSVPGGFTEAFF	TGTGCCTGGAGTGTACCGGGGGGTTTCACTGAAGCTTTCTTT
TRBV28	TRBD1	.	TRBJ1-1	CASSPAFGRGRNGEAFF	TGTGCCAGCAGTCCAGCCTTTGGCAGGGGGCGAAATGGAGAAGCTTTCTTT
TRBV6-1	.	.	TRBJ1-4	CASRGQSATNEKLFF	TGTGCCAGCAGAGGACAGTCCGCAACTAATGAAAAACTGTTTTTT
TRBV6-4	TRBD2	.	TRBJ2-3	CASSDSTSGITDTQYF	TGTGCCAGCAGTGACTCGACTAGCGGGATCACAGATACGCAGTATTTT
TRBV5-1	TRBD1	.	TRBJ2-7	CASSLGDRTSSYEQYF	TGCGCCAGCAGCTTGGGGGACAGAACCAGCTCCTACGAGCAGTACTTC
TRBV6-6	.	once	TRBJ1-2	CASSDGTSGPNYGYTF	TGTGCCAGCAGCGACGGGACTAGCGGGCCCAACTATGGCTACACCTTC
TRBV7-2	.	.	TRBJ2-6	CASSIQGSGANVLTF	TGTGCCAGCAGCATACAGGGCTCTGGGGCCAACGTCCTGACTTTC
TRBV29-1	.	.	TRBJ1-2	CSVDWQGYGYTF	TGCAGCGTTGATTGGCAGGGGTATGGCTACACCTTC
TRBV4-1	.	.	TRBJ2-7	CASSQVTARPHEQYF	TGCGCCAGCAGCCAAGTTACGGCCAGGCCTCACGAGCAGTACTTC
TRBV6-5	TRBD2	.	TRBJ2-7	CASSYSGAGASFEQYF	TGTGCCAGCAGTTACTCGGGAGCGGGGGCGTCGTTCGAGCAGTACTTC
TRBV7-2	TRBD1	.	TRBJ2-7	CASSPPIARTGEIEQYF	TGTGCCAGCAGCCCCCCCATCGCGAGGACAGGGGAAATCGAGCAGTACTTC
TRBV11-3	TRBD2	once	TRBJ2-1	CASSFLAGDTNEQFF	TGTGCCAGCAGCTTCCTAGCGGGAGACACCAATGAGCAGTTCTTC
TRBV12-5	TRBD1	.	TRBJ1-1	CASGPGQENTEAFF	TGTGCTAGTGGTCCAGGACAGGAAAACACTGAAGCTTTCTTT
TRBV19	TRBD1	.	TRBJ1-5	CASNPKDDRGRRDQPQHF	TGTGCCAGTAACCCCAAAGACGACAGGGGGCGCAGGGATCAGCCCCAGCATTTT
TRBV6-4	TRBD2	.	TRBJ2-1	CASSDPSGPYNEQFF	TGTGCCAGCAGTGACCCTAGCGGACCCTACAATGAGCAGTTCTTC
TRBV27	TRBD1	.	TRBJ1-1	CASSRLLTGGSNTEAFF	TGTGCCAGCAGTCGTCTACTGACAGGGGGCTCGAACACTGAAGCTTTCTTT
TRBV10-2	TRBD1	.	TRBJ2-4	CASSVVFKRQGNIQYF	TGCGCCAGCAGTGTGGTGTTTAAGAGACAGGGGAACATTCAGTACTTC
TRBV5-1	.	.	TRBJ2-3	CASSSGMVTDTQYF	TGCGCCAGCAGCTCGGGGATGGTCACAGATACGCAGTATTTT
TRBV19	TRBD1	.	TRBJ2-6	CASRKGATGANVLTF	TGTGCCAGTAGAAAGGGGGCTACGGGGGCCAACGTCCTGACTTTC
TRBV4-2	TRBD2	once	TRBJ2-7	CASSQGAGGDYEQYF	TGTGCCAGCAGCCAAGGGGCGGGGGGGGACTACGAGCAGTACTTC
TRBV2	.	.	TRBJ1-3	CASSDRGGSGNTIYF	TGTGCCAGCAGTGACAGGGGTGGCTCTGGAAACACCATATATTTT
TRBV2	TRBD2	.	TRBJ2-1	CASSEATSVRDEQFF	TGTGCCAGCAGTGAAGCAACTAGCGTTCGAGATGAGCAGTTCTTC
TRBV7-6	TRBD1	.	TRBJ1-1	CASSAYRGSPTEAFF	TGTGCCAGCAGCGCCTACAGGGGGAGTCCCACTGAAGCTTTCTTT
TRBV6-5	TRBD1	.	TRBJ2-2	CASSRGQGTGELFF	TGTGCCAGCAGTAGAGGACAGGGGACCGGGGAGCTGTTTTTT
TRBV6-5	TRBD1	few	TRBJ1-2	CASSYDRERNYGYTF	TGTGCCAGCAGTTACGACAGGGAGCGGAACTATGGCTACACCTTC
TRBV5-4	.	.	TRBJ1-1	CASSLQLGDTEAFF	TGTGCCAGCAGCTTGCAACTGGGCGACACTGAAGCTTTCTTT
TRBV6-5	TRBD1	.	TRBJ2-7	CASMRGTGKSYEQYF	TGTGCCAGCATGAGGGGGACAGGGAAATCCTACGAGCAGTACTTC
TRBV27	TRBD2	.	TRBJ2-1	CATCRTSGTWEQFF	TGTGCCACCTGCCGGACTAGCGGGACATGGGAGCAGTTCTTC
TRBV7-9	TRBD1	.	TRBJ2-5	CASSRSGTGGAETQYF	TGTGCCAGCAGCAGGTCCGGGACAGGGGGCGCGGAGACCCAGTACTTC
TRBV6-1	.	.	TRBJ1-5	CASSQNQGGNQPQHF	TGTGCCAGCAGTCAAAATCAGGGTGGCAATCAGCCCCAGCATTTT
TRBV2	TRBD2	once	TRBJ2-2	CASIGTSLNTGELFF	TGTGCCAGCATCGGGACTAGCTTGAACACCGGGGAGCTGTTTTTT
TRBV6-6	TRBD2	.	TRBJ2-3	CASSYSRAGGADTQYF	TGTGCCAGCAGTTACTCAAGGGCGGGAGGCGCAGATACGCAGTATTTT
TRBV7-8	.	.	TRBJ1-6	CASSTTGSSYNSPLHF	TGTGCCAGCAGTACGACCGGGAGCTCCTATAATTCACCCCTCCACTTT
TRBV10-1	TRBD2	.	TRBJ2-1	CASSESTTRTRHEQFF	TGCGCCAGCAGTGAGTCGACTACCCGGACTAGGCATGAGCAGTTCTTC
TRBV10-1	.	.	TRBJ2-7	CASRSDRAAGEQYF	TGCGCCAGCAGATCTGACCGGGCCGCGGGGGAGCAGTACTTC
TRBV15	.	.	TRBJ1-3	CATTTGLFGNTIYF	TGTGCCACCACGACTGGCCTCTTTGGAAACACCATATATTTT
TRBV9	.	once	TRBJ2-3	CASSTRDTQYF	TGTGCCAGCAGCACCAGAGATACGCAGTATTTT
TRBV5-1	TRBD2	.	TRBJ2-4	CASSLLTSGSYIQYF	TGCGCCAGCAGCTTGTTAACTAGCGGGAGTTACATTCAGTACTTC
TRBV9	.	.	TRBJ2-7	CASSPDTGLTYEQYF	TGTGCCAGCAGCCCCGATACAGGCCTGACCTACGAGCAGTACTTC
TRBV30	.	.	TRBJ2-1	CAWSAGSSYNEQFF	TGTGCCTGGAGTGCGGGGAGCTCCTACAATGAGCAGTTCTTC
TRBV5-8	.	.	TRBJ1-2	CASSPGVSLNYGYTF	TGTGCCAGCAGCCCGGGGGTTAGCTTAAACTATGGCTACACCTTC
TRBV23-1	TRBD2	.	TRBJ2-1	CASSQTTGREYNEQFF	TGCGCCAGCAGTCAAACAACGGGGAGGGAGTACAATGAGCAGTTCTTC
TRBV11-2	TRBD2	.	TRBJ2-7	CASRPSGGNYEQYF	TGTGCCAGCAGACCTAGCGGGGGTAATTACGAGCAGTACTTC
TRBV25-1	.	.	TRBJ2-7	CASSEPGYGVHEQYF	TGTGCCAGCAGTGAACCAGGCTACGGGGTCCACGAGCAGTACTTC
TRBV5-1	TRBD2	.	TRBJ2-7	CASSPGGGNYEQYF	TGCGCCAGCAGCCCGGGAGGGGGGAACTACGAGCAGTACTTC
TRBV23-1	.	.	TRBJ1-2	CASSQPDSPSNYGYTF	TGCGCCAGCAGTCAACCAGACAGCCCCTCTAACTATGGCTACACCTTC
TRBV6-5	TRBD2	.	TRBJ2-3	CASTDLAGPRDTQYF	TGTGCCAGCACCGACCTAGCGGGGCCTCGGGATACGCAGTATTTT
TRBV7-2	TRBD1	.	TRBJ2-7	CASSLDRGNYEQYF	TGTGCCAGCAGCTTAGACAGGGGAAACTACGAGCAGTACTTC
TRBV6-5	TRBD2	once	TRBJ2-7	CASSYAGGRYEQYF	TGTGCCAGCAGTTACGCGGGAGGGAGGTACGAGCAGTACTTC
TRBV19	TRBD2	.	TRBJ2-3	CASSTRRKAGGDTQYF	TGTGCCAGTAGTACCCGGCGTAAAGCGGGGGGAGATACGCAGTATTTT
TRBV7-3	TRBD1	.	TRBJ1-3	CASSLTGAGGNTIYF	TGTGCCAGCAGCTTGACAGGGGCGGGTGGAAACACCATATATTTT
TRBV2	TRBD1	.	TRBJ1-4	CASSETGGNEKLFF	TGTGCCAGCTCAGAGACAGGGGGAAATGAAAAACTGTTTTTT
TRBV5-4	TRBD2	.	TRBJ2-3	CASSSRLAGTDTQYF	TGTGCCAGCAGCTCCCGACTAGCGGGGACAGATACGCAGTATTTT
TRBV7-2	TRBD2	once	TRBJ2-7	CASSFGLAAYEQYF	TGTGCCAGCAGCTTCGGACTAGCGGCGTACGAGCAGTACTTC
TRBV2	TRBD1	once	TRBJ1-3	CASREYLGQAGNTIYF	TGTGCCAGCAGGGAATATTTGGGACAGGCTGGAAACACCATATATTTT
TRBV6-6	.	.	TRBJ1-3	CASSYHLPDTIYF	TGTGCCAGCAGTTATCATCTGCCGGACACCATATATTTT
TRBV27	.	.	TRBJ1-1	CASSRQGFWDTEAFF	TGTGCCAGCAGTCGGCAGGGCTTTTGGGACACTGAAGCTTTCTTT